Below, 21 T cell receptor beta chains from the same sample are listed, as sequenced in a study of blood T cell repertoires in COVID-19. Produced via immunoSEQ multiplex PCR; TCRdb's table is partial and in-frame only. Here the sample spans about 82,000 clones, roughly 80% being singletons. The specimen was peripheral blood. The source is a woman in her forties with active or convalescent COVID-19.

The CDR3 sequence: CASSLGTGVTYEQYF. The CDR3 DNA reads TGTGCCAGCAGCTTAGGGACAGGCGTAACCTACGAGCAGTACTTC. This chain connects TRBV11-2 to TRBJ2-7; 7 nucleotides align to TRBD1. Germline V gene sequence: CDR1 SGHAT, CDR2 FQNNGV. There are 15 residues in the CDR3. V was clipped by 1 base and J by 2 bases; unmatched bases: 5.

Only a few counts were recorded for this clone. The chain has TRBV7-3 and TRBJ2-7, with 9 positions matching TRBD2. This CDR3 is built from 15 residues. The germline gives CDR1 SGHTA, CDR2 FQGTGA. The J segment lost 6 bases and the V segment lost 1 base, leaving 7 bases of the junction unmatched. The CDR3 DNA reads TGTGCCAGCAGCTTAATGGCTAGCGGGGTCGGCGAGCAGTACTTC. As protein: CASSLMASGVGEQYF.

The rearrangement uses TRBV9 and TRBJ2-6; 9 nucleotides agree with TRBD1. The germline gives CDR1 SGDLS, CDR2 YYNGEE. Germline trimming cut 5 bases from V and 0 bases from J; bases unmatched to any gene: 6. The CDR3 totals 17 residues. The DNA of the CDR3 is TGTGCCAGCAGGCCGGGACAGGGCAGCTCTGGGGCCAACGTCCTGACTTTC. It is translated as CASRPGQGSSGANVLTF.

This chain joins TRBV12-5 and TRBJ1-1; D gene unclear. Trimming took 0 bases from V and 1 from J, leaving 6 bases between them. This CDR3 spans 14 amino acids. The germline CDR1 and CDR2 sequences are LGHNT and FRNRAP. The CDR3 loop is CASGLVPGNTEAFF. The CDR3 coding sequence is TGTGCTAGTGGTTTGGTACCGGGGAACACTGAAGCTTTCTTT. Full variable domain (missing parts from reference TRBV12-5 and TRBJ1-1): DARVTQTPRHKVTEMGQEVTMRCQPILGHNTVFWYRQTMMQGLELLAYFRNRAPLDDSGMPKDRFSAEMPDATLATLKIQPSEPRDSAVYFCASGLVPGNTEAFFGQGTRLTVV.

The DNA of the CDR3 is TGCGCCAGCAGCTTGGCGGGGGGCAGGGACACCGGGGAGCTGTTTTTT. Amino acid sequence: CASSLAGGRDTGELFF. The chain is built from TRBV5-1 and TRBJ2-2; perhaps TRBD2 as D (7 bases). Germline-derived CDR1 and CDR2 are SGHRS and YFSETQ. The CDR3 consists of 16 residues. Trimming stripped 0 bases from V and 3 bases from J, with 12 bases between.

The chain combines TRBV7-2 with TRBJ1-2, with D possibly TRBD1 on 6 matching bases. V was clipped by 3 bases and J by 4 bases, with 15 bases between them. CDR1 is SGHTA, CDR2 FQGNSA, per germline. This CDR3 has 15 amino acids. The CDR3 DNA is TGTGCCAGCAGCTTGGCTGATACAGGGCTCTATGGCTACACCTTC. Protein product: CASSLADTGLYGYTF.

The chain carries TRBV4-1 and TRBJ1-5, with 9 nucleotides matching TRBD1. Germline assignment: CDR1 MGHRA and CDR2 YSYEKL. The CDR3 covers 15 residues. The trim removed 1 base at V and 5 bases at J, leaving 3 bases unmatched. The CDR3 protein is CASSQVRTGDQPQHF. CDR3 DNA sequence: TGCGCCAGCAGCCAAGTTAGGACAGGGGATCAGCCCCAGCATTTT.

V and J are TRBV11-3 and TRBJ2-1; 7 bases are a match to TRBD1. This CDR3 has 15 residues. Trimming removed 4 bases from V and 2 bases from J; junction bases left unmatched: 5. Germline V lookup: CDR1 SGHNT, CDR2 YENEEA. This CDR3 is CASSSRDRPYNEQFF. DNA for the CDR3: TGTGCCAGCAGCTCCCGGGACAGACCCTACAATGAGCAGTTCTTC.

V is TRBV28 and J is TRBJ1-3, with D possibly being TRBD1 (6 bases). Germline CDR1 and CDR2: MDHEN and SYDVKM. The CDR3 is made up of 14 amino acids. V gave up 6 bases and J gave up 4 bases, with 13 bases separating them. The CDR3 reads CASRAGGTGNTIYF. In DNA, the CDR3 is TGTGCCAGCAGGGCCGGGGGGACAGGAAACACCATATATTTT. The full variable domain, rest sourced from reference TRBV28 and TRBJ1-3, is DVKVTQSSRYLVKRTGEKVFLECVQDMDHENMFWYRQDPGLGLRLIYFSYDVKMKEKGDIPEGYSVSREKKERFSLILESASTNQTSMYLCASRAGGTGNTIYFGEGSWLTVV.

This clone was seen a single time. The chain has TRBV7-9 and TRBJ2-2; TRBD1 might be the D (6 bases). Germline V CDR1 and CDR2: SEHNR, FQNEAQ (reference sequence). The CDR3 contains 16 residues. V dropped 5 bases and J dropped 5 bases, with 18 bases sitting between them. As DNA, the CDR3 is TGTGCCAGCAGCCAGGTGTCAGGGGTACGGACCGGGGAGCTGTTTTTT. Translation gives CASSQVSGVRTGELFF. Using reference TRBV7-9 and TRBJ2-2 for the parts outside the CDR3, the full variable domain is DTGVSQNPRHKITKRGQNVTFRCDPISEHNRLYWYRQTLGQGPEFLTYFQNEAQLEKSRLLSDRFSAERPKGSFSTLEIQRTEQGDSAMYLCASSQVSGVRTGELFFGEGSRLTVL.

Comment on this clone: One junction end does not reproduce the germline sequence, and a read error may be involved. The V and J genes are TRBV29-1 and TRBJ2-1; perhaps TRBD1 as D (6 bases). Germline CDR1 and CDR2: SQVTM and ANQGSEA. This CDR3 is 11 amino acids long. CDR3 amino acids: CSVDTGTILLF. In DNA, the CDR3 is TGCAGCGTTGATACCGGGACAATCTTGCTCTTC.

The chain combines TRBV30 with TRBJ1-2, with D unresolved. CDR3 size: 14 residues. The germline V gene encodes CDR1 GTSNPN and CDR2 SVGIG (reference sequence). The ends were cut back, 0 bases at V and 3 bases at J, with 11 bases in the middle. The CDR3 loop is CAWSVLSGYYGYTF. The CDR3 DNA follows: TGTGCCTGGAGTGTACTTTCGGGGTACTATGGCTACACCTTC.

The V gene is TRBV6-5, the J gene TRBJ1-1; D call uncertain. The CDR3 loop spans 15 amino acids. Germline CDR1 reads MNHEY; CDR2 reads SVGAGI. With 0 bases removed from V and 1 base from J, the gap between germline ends came to 9 bases. CDR3 amino acids: CASSYSEFSNTEAFF. Here the CDR3 DNA reads TGTGCCAGCAGTTACTCGGAGTTTTCGAACACTGAAGCTTTCTTT.

The chain recombines TRBV10-3 with TRBJ2-7, with D tentatively TRBD2 (5 bases). Trimming left V 10 bases short and J 5 bases short, with 18 bases between. This CDR3 has 13 amino acids. CDR1 ENHRY and CDR2 SYGVKD come from the germline V gene. The CDR3 loop is CATTGPAADEQYF. In nucleotides, the CDR3 is TGTGCCACCACCGGACCAGCGGCCGACGAGCAGTACTTC.

The gene calls are TRBV7-2 and TRBJ2-7; D might be TRBD2 (5 bases). The CDR3 loop spans 16 amino acids. Per germline, CDR1 SGHTA and CDR2 FQGNSA. V lost 1 base, J lost 2 bases, and 15 bases lay in between. The CDR3 DNA is TGTGCCAGCAGCTTAGGGCCTAGCTTAACTCCCTACGAGCAGTACTTC. It translates to CASSLGPSLTPYEQYF.

This clone was recorded only once. The DNA of the CDR3 is TGTGCCAGCAGTTTATCAGGCGGAACCTCCTACGAGCAGTACTTC. It is translated as CASSLSGGTSYEQYF. J is TRBJ2-7 and V is TRBV27; D is unresolved. V gave up 0 bases and J gave up 0 bases, with 9 bases separating them. This CDR3 has 15 amino acids. In germline, CDR1 is MNHEY, CDR2 SMNVEV (reference sequence).

J is TRBJ1-2 and V is TRBV5-5, with a possible D match to TRBD1 (6 bases). Germline-derived CDR1 and CDR2 are SGHKS and YYEKEE (reference sequence). V lost 2 bases, J lost 3 bases, and 14 bases lay in between. CDR3 length: 15 residues. The CDR3 region is CASSFRAGEHYGYTF. Written as DNA, the CDR3 is TGTGCCAGCAGCTTTCGGGCAGGGGAACACTATGGCTACACCTTC. Variable domain in full (rest from reference TRBV5-5 and TRBJ1-2): DAGVTQSPTHLIKTRGQQVTLRCSPISGHKSVSWYQQVLGQGPQFIFQYYEKEERGRGNFPDRFSARQFPNYSSELNVNALLLGDSALYLCASSFRAGEHYGYTFGSGTRLTVV.

This clone has a single count. This rearrangement joins TRBV28 to TRBJ2-7; D call uncertain. Deletions cut 3 bases from V and 6 bases from J, with 12 bases between. Germline V CDR1 and CDR2: MDHEN, SYDVKM. This CDR3 comprises 13 residues. In nucleotides, the CDR3 is TGTGCCAGCAGTTTTTATGGTCCAGGCGAGCAGTACTTC. This codes for CASSFYGPGEQYF.

The chain links TRBV24-1 to TRBJ2-7, with 8 bases that match TRBD2. The CDR3 sequence is 14 residues long. The germline V gene has CDR1 KGHDR and CDR2 SFDVKD. With V trimmed by 3 bases and J by 5 bases, 5 bases remained unmatched. In DNA form, the CDR3 reads TGTGCCACCAGTGATCCCGGGAGGGCCAACGAGCAGTACTTC. It codes for CATSDPGRANEQYF.

The CDR3 here is CASSFFRGELFF. The CDR3 DNA follows: TGTGCCAGCAGTTTTTTCCGGGGGGAGCTGTTTTTT. This chain connects TRBV12-3 or TRBV12-4 to TRBJ2-2, with D unclear. V lost 3 bases to trimming and J lost 8 bases, with 7 bases between them. This CDR3 is 12 amino acids long.

The chain is built from TRBV7-2 and TRBJ2-4, with D uncertain. CDR1 SGHTA and CDR2 FQGNSA come from the germline V gene. Trimming removed 1 base at V and 2 bases at J, with 15 bases between. The CDR3 consists of 17 residues. CDR3 loop: CASSLGISEMSKNIQYF. The CDR3 bases are TGTGCCAGCAGCTTAGGAATCAGCGAGATGTCCAAAAACATTCAGTACTTC. The whole variable domain, filled in from reference TRBV7-2 and TRBJ2-4, reads GAGVSQSPSNKVTEKGKDVELRCDPISGHTALYWYRQSLGQGLEFLIYFQGNSAPDKSGLPSDRFSAERTGGSVSTLTIQRTQQEDSAVYLCASSLGISEMSKNIQYFGAGTRLSVL.